A single sample gave rise to the 8 T cell receptor beta chains below, sequenced in a study of blood T cell repertoires in COVID-19. Sequencing was performed with immunoSEQ multiplex PCR; in TCRdb, only in-frame clones are kept and a portion is missing. The data hold some 7,000 clones, with 80% to 90% observed a single time. Sequences were obtained from peripheral blood. These receptors were taken from a human donor in a cohort sampled during active COVID-19. The donor label of this sample is uncertain.

The chain recombines TRBV6-1 with TRBJ1-1; unclear D gene. The CDR3 has 13 amino acids. Deletions cut 2 bases from V and 5 bases from J, with 9 bases between. CDR1 is MNHNS, CDR2 SASEGT, per germline. CDR3 sequence reads: CASSELTGTEAFF. The CDR3 DNA reads as TGTGCCAGCAGTGAACTTACGGGGACTGAAGCTTTCTTT.

The chain recombines TRBV25-1 with TRBJ1-4; 10 nucleotides match TRBD1. Germline V lookup: CDR1 MGHDK, CDR2 SYGVNS. CDR3 size: 15 residues. Trimming removed 4 bases from V and 11 bases from J; junction bases left unmatched: 10. Here the CDR3 reads CASSVRGQGGQKLFF. Here the CDR3 DNA reads TGTGCCAGCAGTGTCCGAGGACAGGGGGGGCAGAAACTGTTTTTT.

The chain combines TRBV5-4 with TRBJ2-3; 13 positions agree with TRBD2. Trimming at V came to 7 bases and at J to 8 bases, leaving 4 bases not matched to a gene. Germline CDR1 is SGHNT and CDR2 is YYREEE (reference sequence). The CDR3 length is 13 residues. CDR3 bases: TGTGCCAGCGGGACTAGCGGGACGCCTACGCAGTATTTT. Residues: CASGTSGTPTQYF.

This chain uses TRBV4-1 with TRBJ1-1, with a tentative D call TRBD1 (6 bases). V dropped 3 bases and J dropped 0 bases, with 14 bases sitting between them. The CDR3 extends over 16 amino acids. Per the germline V gene, CDR1 is MGHRA and CDR2 is YSYEKL. The CDR3 loop reads CASSHLHDRMNTEAFF. The CDR3 DNA sequence: TGCGCCAGCAGCCACCTACACGACAGGATGAACACTGAAGCTTTCTTT.

This clone was detected once. The chain has TRBV5-1 and TRBJ2-5; D might be TRBD1 (5 bases). The CDR3 consists of 14 residues. Between the trimmed V and J ends, which lost 6 bases and 2 bases, there was a span of 14 bases. Looked up from germline, CDR1 is SGHRS and CDR2 is YFSETQ. CDR3 region: CASTWGGSQETQYF. The CDR3 DNA is TGCGCCAGCACCTGGGGCGGATCGCAAGAGACCCAGTACTTC.

The chain uses TRBV7-2 and TRBJ2-2; TRBD2 aligns across 14 bases. The CDR3 is made up of 17 amino acids. CDR1 and CDR2 (germline): SGHTA, FQGNSA. V trimming: 3 bases; J trimming: 4 bases; junction bases outside the gene matches: 4. The CDR3 sequence is CASSFGLAGGSTGELFF. Written as DNA, the CDR3 is TGTGCCAGCAGCTTCGGACTAGCGGGAGGATCCACCGGGGAGCTGTTTTTT.

This clone was found once. This sequence joins TRBV5-1 and TRBJ1-1; 7 bases align to TRBD1. CDR1 and CDR2 from the germline V gene are SGHRS and YFSETQ. There are 16 residues in the CDR3. V shed 0 bases and J 0 bases; nucleotides not matched to a gene: 5. The CDR3 region has the DNA TGCGCCAGCAGCTTGGCGACAGGGTCCATGAACACTGAAGCTTTCTTT. Its translation is CASSLATGSMNTEAFF.

The chain employs TRBV5-4 and TRBJ2-3; 8 nucleotides match TRBD1. V shed 4 bases, J shed 6 bases, and the junction held 4 bases outside the gene matches. The CDR3 contains 13 residues. CDR1 is SGHNT and CDR2 is YYREEE in the germline V gene (reference sequence). CDR3 region: CASSRGQADTQYF. The DNA for the CDR3 is TGTGCCAGCAGCCGGGGACAGGCGGATACGCAGTATTTT.